This TCR beta chain was sequenced for a study of blood T cell repertoires in COVID-19. Seattle enrolled patients during active infection and tracked them longitudinally. The CDR3 spans 15 residues. The germline CDR1 and CDR2 sequences are LNHDA and SQIVND (reference sequence). With 3 bases removed from V and 3 bases from J, the gap between germline ends came to 12 bases. As handled by the study authors: For nucleated cells, counts were estimated from reference gene primer amplification. Data came from immunoSEQ multiplex PCR; TCRdb stores just in-frame clones and leaves some out. From that table come the V and J calls and clone size; the DNA was used to work out D and trimming. The data show roughly 200,000 clones, about 83% seen once.

The V and J genes are TRBV19 and TRBJ2-1; D unresolved. Sequencing was performed on peripheral blood. The TCR comes from a person between 65 and 79 years old with COVID-19, enrolled during active disease. The CDR3 nucleotides read TGTGCCAGTAGTATTGAGGTAGGAATCTACAATGAGCAGTTCTTC. This codes for CASSIEVGIYNEQFF. Combining the CDR3 with reference TRBV19 and TRBJ2-1 gives the whole variable domain DGGITQSPKYLFRKEGQNVTLSCEQNLNHDAMYWYRQDPGQGLRLIYYSQIVNDFQKGDIAEGYSVSREKKESFPLTVTSAQKNPTAFYLCASSIEVGIYNEQFFGPGTRLTVL.